This record covers a single T cell receptor beta chain. What it binds is not known. CDR3 length equals 19 residues. Germline CDR1 reads MNHEY; CDR2 reads SVGEGT. J was trimmed by 2 bases and V by 1 base; bases with no gene match: 10. Profiling relied on immunoSEQ multiplex PCR, and the TCRdb table lists in-frame clones only, not all of them. This sample carries 95,000 to 110,000 clones, 75% to 90% of them seen once, and the ten largest clones take roughly 20%. The data originate from a study of T cell responses to AZD1222 COVID-19 vaccine. Regarding the study as a whole: Reportedly, nearly half of unique spike TCRs recognized epitopes outside B.1.351/B.1.1.7 mutations. A mostly white British donor set with more females was recruited, and clonal diversity was possibly underestimated.

The gene calls are TRBV6-2 or TRBV6-3 and TRBJ2-5, with 13 bases matching TRBD2. The clonotype comes from an adult in good health. The source material was peripheral blood, sampled on day 0 of AZD1222 vaccination. CDR3 in amino acids: CASSYYILTGLAGQETQYF. The CDR3 region has the DNA TGTGCCAGCAGTTACTACATCCTTACGGGACTAGCGGGGCAAGAGACCCAGTACTTC.